Below are 5 T cell receptor beta chains sequenced from a single sample in a study of T cells in localized non-small cell lung cancer. Libraries were prepared by immunoSEQ multiplex PCR; TCRdb keeps only in-frame clonotypes and omits some of them. Found here are thousands of clones, 20% to 25% of them singletons; the top ten hold about 18%. This specimen consisted of lung tumor tissue, obtained before any cancer treatment. The receptor source for this set is a male donor at least 60 years old with stage I lung adenocarcinoma.

This clone is large in the sample. CDR3 amino acids: CASSVRGTSGNEQFF. CDR3 bases: TGTGCCAGCAGCGTACGAGGGACTTCAGGCAATGAGCAGTTCTTC. The chain employs TRBV9 and TRBJ2-1; the D gene is possibly TRBD2 (6 bases). V lost 1 base to trimming and J lost 6 bases, with 14 bases between them. Germline V gene data show CDR1 as SGDLS and CDR2 as YYNGEE. There are 15 residues in the CDR3.

This clone was observed a single time. The CDR3 coding sequence is TGTGCTAGTGGTCCCCGGGGAAGACAGGACCCCTCCTACGAGCAGTACTTC. Its translation is CASGPRGRQDPSYEQYF. The chain links TRBV12-5 to TRBJ2-7; tentatively, D is TRBD1 (6 bases). This CDR3 is 17 amino acids long. V was cut by 5 bases and J by 0 bases, with 20 bases left in between. Germline V CDR1 and CDR2: LGHNT, FRNRAP.

This clone was seen more than once but under ten times. The chain combines TRBV28 with TRBJ2-1; a weak D match, TRBD2 (6 bases). Germline CDR1 reads MDHEN; CDR2 reads SYDVKM. CDR3 size: 14 residues. Trimming pared 3 bases from V and 7 bases from J, leaving 13 bases between. CDR3 protein: CASSFGGNSNEQFF. CDR3 in DNA: TGTGCCAGCAGTTTCGGCGGGAATAGTAATGAGCAGTTCTTC.

This clone has just a few counts. The genes are TRBV6-8 and TRBJ2-7; the D call may be TRBD1 or TRBD2 (5 bases each). CDR3 length: 15 amino acids. The V gene's germline CDR1 is MNHGY and CDR2 SAAAGT. V was cut by 8 bases and J by 5 bases, with 22 bases left in between. CDR3 region: CASGNPPGPGNEQYF. In nucleotides, the CDR3 is TGTGCCAGCGGAAACCCGCCGGGACCTGGCAACGAGCAGTACTTC.

This chain uses TRBV10-3 with TRBJ1-5; the D gene is possibly TRBD1 (6 bases). CDR1 ENHRY and CDR2 SYGVKD come from the germline V gene. Trimming cost V 1 base and J 7 bases, with 14 bases left between them. The CDR3 covers 15 residues. The CDR3 nucleotides read TGTGCCATCAGTGAGTTCGGGACATCGGCCCAGCCCCAGCATTTT. It specifies CAISEFGTSAQPQHF.